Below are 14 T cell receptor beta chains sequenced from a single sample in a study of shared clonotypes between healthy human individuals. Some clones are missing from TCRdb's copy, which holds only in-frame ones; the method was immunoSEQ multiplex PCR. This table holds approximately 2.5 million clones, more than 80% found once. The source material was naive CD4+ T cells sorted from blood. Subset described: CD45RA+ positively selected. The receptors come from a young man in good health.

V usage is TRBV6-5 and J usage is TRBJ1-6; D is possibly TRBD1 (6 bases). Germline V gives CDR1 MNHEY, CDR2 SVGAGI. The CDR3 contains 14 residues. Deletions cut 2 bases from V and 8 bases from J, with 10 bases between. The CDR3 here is CASSYGTRYSPLHF. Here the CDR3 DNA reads TGTGCCAGCAGTTACGGGACACGCTATTCACCCCTCCACTTT.

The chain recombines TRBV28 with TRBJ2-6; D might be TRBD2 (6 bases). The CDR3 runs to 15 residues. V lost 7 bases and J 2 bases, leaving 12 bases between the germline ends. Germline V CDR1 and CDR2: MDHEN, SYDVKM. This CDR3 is CASNTGGPGANVLTF. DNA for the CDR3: TGTGCCAGCAACACCGGGGGACCTGGGGCCAACGTCCTGACTTTC.

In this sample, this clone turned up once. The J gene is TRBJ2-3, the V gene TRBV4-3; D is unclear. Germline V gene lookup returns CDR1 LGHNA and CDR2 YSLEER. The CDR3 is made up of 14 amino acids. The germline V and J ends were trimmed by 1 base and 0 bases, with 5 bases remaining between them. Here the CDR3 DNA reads TGCGCCAGCAGCCAAGGTATTAGCACAGATACGCAGTATTTT. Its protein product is CASSQGISTDTQYF.

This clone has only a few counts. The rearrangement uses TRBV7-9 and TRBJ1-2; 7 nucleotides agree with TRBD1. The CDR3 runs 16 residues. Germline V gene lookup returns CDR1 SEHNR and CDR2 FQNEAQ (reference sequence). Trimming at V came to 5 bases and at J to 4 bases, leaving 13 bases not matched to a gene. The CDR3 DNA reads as TGTGCCAGCAGCGAACGCCTACAGGGGCTCGTCTATGGCTACACCTTC. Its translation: CASSERLQGLVYGYTF.

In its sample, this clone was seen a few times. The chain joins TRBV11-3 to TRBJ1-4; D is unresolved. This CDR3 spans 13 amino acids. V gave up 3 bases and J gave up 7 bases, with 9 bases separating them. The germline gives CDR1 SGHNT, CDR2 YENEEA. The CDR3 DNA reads TGTGCCAGCAGCTTGGAGGATGGTGAAAAACTGTTTTTT. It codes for CASSLEDGEKLFF.

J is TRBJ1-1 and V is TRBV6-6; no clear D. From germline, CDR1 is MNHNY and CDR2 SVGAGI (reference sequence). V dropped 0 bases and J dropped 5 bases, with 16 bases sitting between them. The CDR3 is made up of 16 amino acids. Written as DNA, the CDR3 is TGTGCCAGCAGTTACTCTGGCCGTTTCCCCGGGACTGAAGCTTTCTTT. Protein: CASSYSGRFPGTEAFF.

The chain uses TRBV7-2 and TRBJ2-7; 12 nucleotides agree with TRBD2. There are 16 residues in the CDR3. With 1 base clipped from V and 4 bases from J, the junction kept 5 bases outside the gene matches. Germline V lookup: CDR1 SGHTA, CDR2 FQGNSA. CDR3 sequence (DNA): TGTGCCAGCAGCTTAGTAGGGACTAGCGGGCGATACGAGCAGTACTTC. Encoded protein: CASSLVGTSGRYEQYF.

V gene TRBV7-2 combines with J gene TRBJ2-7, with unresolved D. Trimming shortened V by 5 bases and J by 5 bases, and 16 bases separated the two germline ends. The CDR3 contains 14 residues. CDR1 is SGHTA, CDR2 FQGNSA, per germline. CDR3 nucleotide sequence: TGTGCCAGCAGCCGGACGGTTAAAGGAAACGAGCAGTACTTC. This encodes CASSRTVKGNEQYF.

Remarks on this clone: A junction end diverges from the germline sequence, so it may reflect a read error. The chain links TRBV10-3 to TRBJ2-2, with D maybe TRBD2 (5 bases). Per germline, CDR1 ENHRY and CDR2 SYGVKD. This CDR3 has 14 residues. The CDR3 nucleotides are TGTGCCATCAGTGAGTCGAAGAACACCGGGGAGCCGTTTTTT. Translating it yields CAISESKNTGEPFF.

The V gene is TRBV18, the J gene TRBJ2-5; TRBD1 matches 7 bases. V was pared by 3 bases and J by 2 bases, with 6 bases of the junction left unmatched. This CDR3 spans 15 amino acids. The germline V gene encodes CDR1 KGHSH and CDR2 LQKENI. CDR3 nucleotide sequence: TGTGCCAGCTCACCCCAGACAGGGCGGCAAGAGACCCAGTACTTC. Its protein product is CASSPQTGRQETQYF.

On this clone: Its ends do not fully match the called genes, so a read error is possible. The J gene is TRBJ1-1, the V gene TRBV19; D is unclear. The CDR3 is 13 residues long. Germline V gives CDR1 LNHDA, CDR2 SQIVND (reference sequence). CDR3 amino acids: CASSFPAGLSYYF. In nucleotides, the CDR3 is TGTGCCAGTAGTTTCCCTGCGGGGTTGAGTTACTATTTT.

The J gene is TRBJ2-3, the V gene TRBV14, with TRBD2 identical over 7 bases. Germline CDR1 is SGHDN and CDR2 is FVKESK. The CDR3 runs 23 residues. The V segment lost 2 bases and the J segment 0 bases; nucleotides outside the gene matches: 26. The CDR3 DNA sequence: TGTGCCAGCAGCCAAAGACTCACTCCTTCTGGAGGGAGGGAAATACTTAGCACAGATACGCAGTATTTT. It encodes CASSQRLTPSGGREILSTDTQYF.

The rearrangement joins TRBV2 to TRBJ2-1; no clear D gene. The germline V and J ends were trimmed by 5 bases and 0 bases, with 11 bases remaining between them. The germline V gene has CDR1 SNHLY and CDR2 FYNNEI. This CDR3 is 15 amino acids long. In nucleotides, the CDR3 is TGTGCCAGCAGTACTACCAAGAACTCCTACAATGAGCAGTTCTTC. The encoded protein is CASSTTKNSYNEQFF.

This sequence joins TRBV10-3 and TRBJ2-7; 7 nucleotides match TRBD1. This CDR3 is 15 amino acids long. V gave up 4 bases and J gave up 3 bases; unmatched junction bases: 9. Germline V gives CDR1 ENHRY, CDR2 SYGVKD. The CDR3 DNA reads TGTGCCATCAGTGCCGGGACAGTCGAATTCTACGAGCAGTACTTC. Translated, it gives CAISAGTVEFYEQYF.